A selection of T cell receptor beta chains follows, all from one sample in a study of T cells in Graves' hyperthyroidism and ophthalmopathy. MiXCR, run by TCRdb on the multiplex PCR reads, gives a single entry per CDR3 protein. In the table there are about 520,000 distinct CDR3 sequences, about a fifth of which are singletons. Sequenced sample: blood. The receptors shown here come from a man aged 18-30 years with Graves' hyperthyroidism. The CDR3 runs from the conserved cysteine through the conserved F or W. A D gene is named only where the DNA matches it firmly. Clone size is shown for a subset of rows, as once, few, many or a class of expanded clone.

CDR3: CASSLEDRSDSPLHF; DNA: TGTGCCAGCAGCTTGGAGGACAGGTCGGATTCACCCCTCCACTTT; size: .; V: TRBV5-6; J: TRBJ1-6; D: TRBD1
CDR3: CASSLDFPSGGRTGELFF; DNA: TGTGCCAGCAGCTTAGACTTCCCTAGCGGGGGCCGGACCGGGGAGCTGTTTTTT; size: .; V: TRBV7-6; J: TRBJ2-2; D: TRBD2
CDR3: CASRTRDRPYEQYF; DNA: TGTGCCAGCAGGACCCGGGACAGGCCATACGAGCAGTACTTC; size: once; V: TRBV7-3; J: TRBJ2-7; D: TRBD1
CDR3: CASRDLGTGQETQYF; DNA: TGTGCCAGCAGAGACCTCGGGACAGGACAAGAGACCCAGTACTTC; size: many; V: TRBV6-1; J: TRBJ2-5; D: TRBD1
CDR3: CASSLKRGAEQYF; DNA: TGTGCCAGCAGCCTTAAGCGGGGGGCCGAGCAGTACTTC; size: .; V: TRBV7-2; J: TRBJ2-7; D: TRBD2
CDR3: CMSGEDIYGYTF; DNA: TGCATGTCGGGGGAGGACATCTATGGCTACACCTTC; size: .; V: TRBV20-1; J: TRBJ1-2; D: .
CDR3: CASSLDYNQPQHF; DNA: TGCGCCAGCAGCTTGGATTATAATCAGCCCCAGCATTTT; size: many; V: TRBV5-1; J: TRBJ1-5; D: .
CDR3: CASSLDLVASGEYQETQYF; DNA: TGTGCCAGCAGCTTAGATCTCGTCGCTAGCGGGGAGTACCAAGAGACCCAGTACTTC; size: many; V: TRBV11-2; J: TRBJ2-5; D: TRBD2
CDR3: CASSLPLTGGSGELFF; DNA: TGCGCCAGCAGCCTACCGCTGACAGGGGGTAGCGGGGAGCTGTTTTTT; size: few; V: TRBV4-1; J: TRBJ2-2; D: TRBD1
CDR3: CASSPEPQRQGAGQPQHF; DNA: TGTGCCAGCAGCCCAGAACCCCAGCGGCAGGGGGCGGGTCAGCCCCAGCATTTT; size: many; V: TRBV7-6; J: TRBJ1-5; D: TRBD1
CDR3: CASSPWTGGDEAFF; DNA: TGTGCCAGCAGTCCTTGGACAGGGGGGGATGAAGCTTTCTTT; size: many; V: TRBV27; J: TRBJ1-1; D: TRBD1
CDR3: CAISEPGRTDTQYF; DNA: TGTGCCATCAGTGAGCCAGGTCGGACAGATACGCAGTATTTT; size: many; V: TRBV10-3; J: TRBJ2-3; D: .
CDR3: CASSQDPGAWDQPQHF; DNA: TGCGCCAGCAGCCAAGATCCCGGGGCCTGGGATCAGCCCCAGCATTTT; size: few; V: TRBV4-1; J: TRBJ1-5; D: .
CDR3: CASSLTGIGSPLHF; DNA: TGTGCCAGCAGTCTCACAGGGATCGGTTCACCCCTCCACTTT; size: .; V: TRBV28; J: TRBJ1-6; D: .
CDR3: CTSSLGAQGAKNIQYF; DNA: TGTACCAGCAGCTTGGGGGCGCAGGGAGCCAAAAACATTCAGTACTTC; size: .; V: TRBV11-2; J: TRBJ2-4; D: .
CDR3: CASSQVMRGPRGYGYTF; DNA: TGTGCCAGCAGCCAAGTCATGCGAGGGCCCAGGGGTTATGGCTACACCTTC; size: few; V: TRBV3-1; J: TRBJ1-2; D: .
CDR3: CASSEEAYEQYF; DNA: TGTGCCAGCAGTGAAGAGGCCTACGAGCAGTACTTC; size: many; V: TRBV2; J: TRBJ2-7; D: .
CDR3: CASSGVGRRGETQYF; DNA: TGTGCCAGCAGCGGGGTAGGCAGGCGGGGAGAGACCCAGTACTTC; size: many; V: TRBV2; J: TRBJ2-5; D: .
CDR3: CSALGDRGYHYGYTF; DNA: TGCAGTGCTTTGGGGGACAGGGGATATCACTATGGCTACACCTTC; size: many; V: TRBV20-1; J: TRBJ1-2; D: TRBD1
CDR3: CASSLMTSGTGSNQPQHF; DNA: TGTGCCAGCAGCTTGATGACATCCGGGACAGGGAGCAATCAGCCCCAGCATTTT; size: many; V: TRBV7-8; J: TRBJ1-5; D: TRBD1
CDR3: CASSKVTGPEQYF; DNA: TGTGCCAGCAGCAAAGTAACAGGGCCCGAGCAGTACTTC; size: many; V: TRBV7-9; J: TRBJ2-7; D: .
CDR3: CASSSPGGSYNEQFF; DNA: TGTGCCAGCAGTTCCCCGGGCGGGTCGTACAATGAGCAGTTCTTC; size: few; V: TRBV27; J: TRBJ2-1; D: .
CDR3: CASSFWGRDGYTF; DNA: TGTGCCAGCAGTTTCTGGGGGCGGGATGGCTACACCTTC; size: many; V: TRBV28; J: TRBJ1-2; D: .
CDR3: CASRGNQETQYF; DNA: TGTGCCAGCAGGGGGAACCAAGAGACTCAGTACTTC; size: many; V: TRBV2; J: TRBJ2-5; D: .
CDR3: CASSIQGSQETQYF; DNA: TGCGCCAGCAGCATCCAGGGTTCTCAAGAGACCCAGTACTTC; size: many; V: TRBV4-1; J: TRBJ2-5; D: .
CDR3: CASSVGQGNYGYTF; DNA: TGTGCCAGCAGCGTGGGGCAGGGGAACTATGGCTACACCTTC; size: few; V: TRBV9; J: TRBJ1-2; D: .
CDR3: CASSQDLSGGLVQPQHF; DNA: TGCGCCAGCAGCCAAGATCTTTCAGGGGGCTTGGTTCAGCCCCAGCATTTT; size: once; V: TRBV4-1; J: TRBJ1-5; D: TRBD1
CDR3: CASSYSSGHEYEQYF; DNA: TGTGCCAGCAGTTACTCGTCCGGCCACGAATACGAGCAGTACTTC; size: once; V: TRBV6-5; J: TRBJ2-7; D: .
CDR3: CASQRGPGYTF; DNA: TGTGCCAGCCAAAGGGGACCTGGCTACACCTTC; size: .; V: TRBV28; J: TRBJ1-2; D: .
CDR3: CASSRDTKGYGYTF; DNA: TGTGCCAGCAGCCGGGACACCAAGGGATATGGCTACACCTTC; size: many; V: TRBV28; J: TRBJ1-2; D: .
CDR3: CASSGVRGTGEQYF; DNA: TGTGCCAGCAGTGGAGTCAGGGGGACTGGCGAGCAGTACTTC; size: many; V: TRBV6-1; J: TRBJ2-7; D: .
CDR3: CASHDMGDSYEQYF; DNA: TGTGCCAGCCATGATATGGGGGACTCCTACGAGCAGTACTTC; size: many; V: TRBV2; J: TRBJ2-7; D: .
CDR3: CASSEPDSGSANTGELFF; DNA: TGTGCCAGCAGTGAACCGGACAGCGGGAGTGCGAACACCGGGGAGCTGTTTTTT; size: .; V: TRBV6-1; J: TRBJ2-2; D: TRBD2
CDR3: CAWNLQGMREQYF; DNA: TGTGCCTGGAATCTCCAGGGGATGAGGGAGCAGTACTTC; size: many; V: TRBV30; J: TRBJ2-7; D: .
CDR3: CASSQAQGTDGYTF; DNA: TGTGCCAGCAGCCAAGCACAGGGTACGGATGGCTACACCTTC; size: many; V: TRBV3-1; J: TRBJ1-2; D: .
CDR3: CASSTGNTEAFF; DNA: TGTGCCAGTAGTACGGGTAACACTGAAGCTTTCTTT; size: many; V: TRBV19; J: TRBJ1-1; D: .
CDR3: CSAPAVQGAYGYTF; DNA: TGCAGTGCTCCAGCGGTACAGGGAGCCTATGGCTACACCTTC; size: .; V: TRBV20-1; J: TRBJ1-2; D: .
CDR3: CASSIFYGGLAGELFF; DNA: TGTGCCAGTAGTATCTTTTATGGGGGTTTGGCCGGGGAGCTGTTTTTT; size: few; V: TRBV19; J: TRBJ2-2; D: .
CDR3: CSARTPNRAKNIQYF; DNA: TGCAGTGCTAGAACCCCCAACAGGGCTAAAAACATTCAGTACTTC; size: few; V: TRBV20-1; J: TRBJ2-4; D: .
CDR3: CSVRMPAGETQYF; DNA: TGCAGCGTTAGAATGCCAGCGGGGGAGACCCAGTACTTC; size: .; V: TRBV29-1; J: TRBJ2-5; D: TRBD2
CDR3: CASSLSRLNSRDTEAFF; DNA: TGTGCCAGCAGTTTATCCCGACTCAACTCCAGGGATACTGAAGCTTTCTTT; size: many; V: TRBV28; J: TRBJ1-1; D: .
CDR3: CAWSGLSDKYEQYF; DNA: TGTGCCTGGAGTGGTCTCAGCGATAAATACGAGCAGTACTTC; size: many; V: TRBV30; J: TRBJ2-7; D: .
CDR3: CASSFPGVELSTEAFF; DNA: TGTGCCAGCAGTTTCCCAGGCGTAGAACTGAGCACTGAAGCTTTCTTT; size: .; V: TRBV12-3/TRBV12-4; J: TRBJ1-1; D: .
CDR3: CASRVRDREQYEQYF; DNA: TGTGCCAGCAGGGTACGGGACAGGGAACAATACGAGCAGTACTTC; size: many; V: TRBV27; J: TRBJ2-7; D: TRBD1
CDR3: CASSSAKGLREQYF; DNA: TGTGCCAGCAGCTCCGCGAAGGGGCTTAGGGAGCAGTACTTC; size: many; V: TRBV7-9; J: TRBJ2-7; D: .
CDR3: CASLMGGSDGYTF; DNA: TGTGCCAGCCTCATGGGGGGCTCGGATGGCTACACCTTC; size: many; V: TRBV19; J: TRBJ1-2; D: .
CDR3: CASSYPTRLEAFF; DNA: TGTGCCAGCAGTTACCCGACCCGCCTTGAAGCTTTCTTT; size: few; V: TRBV6-2/TRBV6-3; J: TRBJ1-1; D: .
CDR3: CASSVKEVGPQHF; DNA: TGTGCCAGCAGTGTAAAGGAGGTAGGGCCCCAGCATTTT; size: .; V: TRBV6-1; J: TRBJ1-5; D: .
CDR3: CATSKTGERLYGYTF; DNA: TGTGCCACCAGCAAGACAGGGGAGCGCCTCTATGGCTACACCTTC; size: many; V: TRBV15; J: TRBJ1-2; D: TRBD1
CDR3: CAISGRGGYGYTF; DNA: TGTGCCATCAGTGGCAGGGGAGGTTATGGCTACACCTTC; size: few; V: TRBV10-3; J: TRBJ1-2; D: .
CDR3: CASSWGTPEISSYEQYF; DNA: TGTGCCAGCAGCTGGGGGACACCTGAGATTAGCTCCTACGAGCAGTACTTC; size: .; V: TRBV13; J: TRBJ2-7; D: .
CDR3: CASSSAGLDYGYTF; DNA: TGTGCCAGCAGTTCGGCGGGTCTAGACTATGGCTACACCTTC; size: .; V: TRBV6-2/TRBV6-3; J: TRBJ1-2; D: .
CDR3: CASSPWPPREGYTF; DNA: TGTGCCAGCAGTCCCTGGCCCCCGAGGGAAGGCTACACCTTC; size: many; V: TRBV6-1; J: TRBJ1-2; D: .
CDR3: CAWRPVGEAFF; DNA: TGTGCCTGGAGGCCGGTGGGTGAAGCTTTCTTT; size: many; V: TRBV30; J: TRBJ1-1; D: .
CDR3: CASRTGEYTEAFF; DNA: TGTGCCTCCCGGACAGGGGAGTACACTGAAGCTTTCTTT; size: .; V: TRBV28; J: TRBJ1-1; D: TRBD1
CDR3: CASRPKGGDRRTEAFF; DNA: TGTGCCAGCAGGCCTAAGGGCGGGGACAGGCGCACTGAAGCTTTCTTT; size: many; V: TRBV12-3/TRBV12-4; J: TRBJ1-1; D: TRBD1
CDR3: CSARDSYLRQETQYF; DNA: TGCAGTGCTAGAGATAGTTATTTAAGGCAAGAGACCCAGTACTTC; size: once; V: TRBV20-1; J: TRBJ2-5; D: .
CDR3: CASSLDYPNTGELFF; DNA: TGCGCCAGCAGCTTAGACTATCCGAACACCGGGGAGCTGTTTTTT; size: few; V: TRBV5-1; J: TRBJ2-2; D: .